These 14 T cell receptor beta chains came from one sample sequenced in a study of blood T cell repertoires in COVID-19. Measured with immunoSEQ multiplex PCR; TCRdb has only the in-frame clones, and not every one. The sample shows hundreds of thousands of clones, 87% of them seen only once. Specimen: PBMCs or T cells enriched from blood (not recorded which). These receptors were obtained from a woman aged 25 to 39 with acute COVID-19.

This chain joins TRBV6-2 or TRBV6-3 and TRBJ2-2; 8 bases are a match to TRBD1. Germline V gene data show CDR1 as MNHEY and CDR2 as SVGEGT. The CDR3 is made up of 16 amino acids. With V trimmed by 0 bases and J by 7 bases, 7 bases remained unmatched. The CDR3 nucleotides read TGTGCCAGCAGTTACTCCCAGGACAGGGTGGACGGGGAGCTGTTTTTT. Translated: CASSYSQDRVDGELFF.

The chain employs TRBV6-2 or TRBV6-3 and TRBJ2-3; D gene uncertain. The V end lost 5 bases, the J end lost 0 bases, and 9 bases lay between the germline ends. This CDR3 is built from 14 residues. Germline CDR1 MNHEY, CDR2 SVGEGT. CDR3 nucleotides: TGTGCCAGCAGTCACCGAGGAAGCACAGATACGCAGTATTTT. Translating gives CASSHRGSTDTQYF.

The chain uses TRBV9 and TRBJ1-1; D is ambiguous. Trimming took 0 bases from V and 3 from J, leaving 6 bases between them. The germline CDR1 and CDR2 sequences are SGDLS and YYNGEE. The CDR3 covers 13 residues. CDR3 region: CASSVGTYTEAFF. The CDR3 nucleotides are TGTGCCAGCAGCGTAGGGACTTACACTGAAGCTTTCTTT.

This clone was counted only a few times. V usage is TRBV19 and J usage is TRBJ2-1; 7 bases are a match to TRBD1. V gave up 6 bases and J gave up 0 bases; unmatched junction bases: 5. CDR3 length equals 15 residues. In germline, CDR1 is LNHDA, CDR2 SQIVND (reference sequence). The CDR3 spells CASRQGSSSYNEQFF. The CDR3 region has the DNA TGTGCCAGTAGACAGGGGTCGAGCTCCTACAATGAGCAGTTCTTC.

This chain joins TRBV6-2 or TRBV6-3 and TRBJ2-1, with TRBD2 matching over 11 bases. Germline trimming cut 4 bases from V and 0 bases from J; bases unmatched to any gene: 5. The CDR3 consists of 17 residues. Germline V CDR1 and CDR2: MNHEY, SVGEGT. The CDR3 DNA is TGTGCCAGCAGTTCCGCTACTAGCGGGAGCTCCTACAATGAGCAGTTCTTC. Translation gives CASSSATSGSSYNEQFF.

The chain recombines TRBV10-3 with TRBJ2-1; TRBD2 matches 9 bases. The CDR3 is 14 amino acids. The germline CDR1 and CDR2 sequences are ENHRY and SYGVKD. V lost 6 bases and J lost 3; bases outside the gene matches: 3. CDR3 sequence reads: CAIRERGDYNEQFF. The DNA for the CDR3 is TGTGCCATCAGAGAGCGGGGGGACTACAATGAGCAGTTCTTC.

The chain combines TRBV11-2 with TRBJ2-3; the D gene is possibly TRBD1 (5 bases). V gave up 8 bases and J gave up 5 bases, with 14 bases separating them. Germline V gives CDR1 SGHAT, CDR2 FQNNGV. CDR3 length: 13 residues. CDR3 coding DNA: TGTGCCAGCCAGCTGGCAGGGATAGATACGCAGTATTTT. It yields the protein CASQLAGIDTQYF.

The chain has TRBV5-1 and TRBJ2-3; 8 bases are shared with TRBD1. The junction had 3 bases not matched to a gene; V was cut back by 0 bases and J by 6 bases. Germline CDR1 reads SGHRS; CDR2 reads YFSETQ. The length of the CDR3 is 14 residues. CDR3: CASSLGQGKDTQYF. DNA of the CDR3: TGCGCCAGCAGCTTGGGACAGGGGAAGGATACGCAGTATTTT.

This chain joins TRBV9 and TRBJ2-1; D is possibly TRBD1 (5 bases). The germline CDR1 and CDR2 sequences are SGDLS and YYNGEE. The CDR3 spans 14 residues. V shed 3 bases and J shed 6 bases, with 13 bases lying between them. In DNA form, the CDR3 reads TGTGCCAGCAGCGGAGGTGACAGAAGCAATGAGCAGTTCTTC. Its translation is CASSGGDRSNEQFF.

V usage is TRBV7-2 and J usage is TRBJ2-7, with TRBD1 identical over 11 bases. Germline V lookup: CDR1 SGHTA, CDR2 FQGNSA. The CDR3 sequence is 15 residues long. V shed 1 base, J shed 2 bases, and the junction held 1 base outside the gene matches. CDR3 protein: CASSLEGQGAYEQYF. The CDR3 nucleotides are TGTGCCAGCAGCTTAGAGGGACAGGGGGCCTACGAGCAGTACTTC. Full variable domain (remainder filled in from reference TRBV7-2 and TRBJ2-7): GAGVSQSPSNKVTEKGKDVELRCDPISGHTALYWYRQSLGQGLEFLIYFQGNSAPDKSGLPSDRFSAERTGGSVSTLTIQRTQQEDSAVYLCASSLEGQGAYEQYFGPGTRLTVT.

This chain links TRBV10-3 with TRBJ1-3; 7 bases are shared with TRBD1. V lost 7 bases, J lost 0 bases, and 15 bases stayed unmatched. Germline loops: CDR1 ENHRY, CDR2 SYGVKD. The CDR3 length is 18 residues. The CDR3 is CAIIQSMRTGSSGNTIYF. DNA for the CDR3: TGTGCCATCATCCAATCCATGAGGACAGGTAGCTCTGGAAACACCATATATTTT.

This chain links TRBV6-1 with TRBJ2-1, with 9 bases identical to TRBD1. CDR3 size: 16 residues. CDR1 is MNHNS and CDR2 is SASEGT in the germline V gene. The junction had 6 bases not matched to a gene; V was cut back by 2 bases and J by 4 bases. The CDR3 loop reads CASSENRGPLYNEQFF. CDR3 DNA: TGTGCCAGCAGTGAAAACAGGGGGCCCCTGTACAATGAGCAGTTCTTC.

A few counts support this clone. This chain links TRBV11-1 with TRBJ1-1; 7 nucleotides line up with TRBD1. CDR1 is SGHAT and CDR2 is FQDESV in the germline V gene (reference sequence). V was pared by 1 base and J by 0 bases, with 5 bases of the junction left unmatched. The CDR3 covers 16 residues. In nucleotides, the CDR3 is TGTGCCAGCAGCTTAGAACTTGGACAGGTGAACACTGAAGCTTTCTTT. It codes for CASSLELGQVNTEAFF.

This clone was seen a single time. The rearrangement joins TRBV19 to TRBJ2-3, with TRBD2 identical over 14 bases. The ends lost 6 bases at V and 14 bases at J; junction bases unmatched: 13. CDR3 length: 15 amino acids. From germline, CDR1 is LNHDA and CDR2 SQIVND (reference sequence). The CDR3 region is CASSPGLAGEGPRYF. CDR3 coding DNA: TGTGCCAGTAGCCCGGGACTAGCGGGAGAGGGGCCACGGTATTTT.